The clone carrying this TCR beta chain was recorded a few times. Germline V gene sequence: CDR1 MGHDK, CDR2 SYGVNS. The CDR3 is made up of 17 amino acids. V shed 1 base and J 0 bases; nucleotides not matched to a gene: 3. The data originate from a study of blood T cell repertoires in COVID-19. Study-level information: Spain, Italy and the United States supplied samples that represented acute and convalescent COVID-19. From T cells, B-cell-depleted T cells, or PBMCs came the material, which was cDNA or gDNA.

In the study's own analysis: Reference gene primer amplification gave nucleated cell count estimates. Produced via immunoSEQ multiplex PCR; TCRdb's table is partial and in-frame only. The DNA was the basis for D and trimming; V, J and clone size are from that table. The data show roughly 41,000 clones, with 84% seen just once and over 1.5% held by the top ten. It was during active infection that Seattle patients were enrolled and then longitudinally followed. The sequenced material came from peripheral blood. The chain couples TRBV25-1 to TRBJ1-3, with 10 bases matching TRBD1. The sequence was collected from a man between 60 and 75 years old with COVID-19, enrolled during active disease. In nucleotides, the CDR3 is TGTGCCAGCAGTGAATTACGGACAGGGGGCTCTGGAAACACCATATATTTT. Protein product: CASSELRTGGSGNTIYF.